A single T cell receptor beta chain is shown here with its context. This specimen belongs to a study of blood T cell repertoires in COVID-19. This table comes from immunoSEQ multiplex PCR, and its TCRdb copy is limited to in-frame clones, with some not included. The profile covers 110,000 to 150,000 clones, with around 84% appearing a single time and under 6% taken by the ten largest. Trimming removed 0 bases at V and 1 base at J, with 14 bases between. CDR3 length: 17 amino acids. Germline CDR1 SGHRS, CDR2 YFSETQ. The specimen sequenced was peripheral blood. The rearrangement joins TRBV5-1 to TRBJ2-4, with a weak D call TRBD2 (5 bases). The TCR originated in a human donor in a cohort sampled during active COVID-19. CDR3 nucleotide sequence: TGCGCCAGCAGCTTGGATACGGGGATGAGGGCCAAAAACATTCAGTACTTC. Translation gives CASSLDTGMRAKNIQYF.